One and the same sample provided the 27 T cell receptor beta chains below, sequenced in a study of T cells after yellow fever vaccination. TCRdb reanalysed the 5' RACE reads using MiXCR and keeps one entry per CDR3 protein. The table shows 110,000 to 150,000 distinct CDR3 sequences, with about 6.9% occurring only once. The sample in question was CD4+ T cells sorted from PBMCs, obtained 10 days after the yellow fever booster vaccination. These receptors came from a man younger than 45 who received the YFV17D yellow fever vaccine.

The chain uses TRBV6-1 and TRBJ2-2; D perhaps matches TRBD2 (7 bases). The V gene's germline CDR1 is MNHNS and CDR2 SASEGT. The CDR3 covers 15 residues. The V gene lost 7 bases and the J gene lost 2 bases, with 14 bases spanning the gap. The CDR3 spells CASKGGSRNTGELFF. The CDR3 DNA reads TGTGCCAGCAAGGGGGGGAGCAGAAACACCGGGGAGCTGTTTTTT.

The chain joins TRBV7-2 to TRBJ2-5, with D tentatively TRBD2 (6 bases). Germline CDR1 reads SGHTA; CDR2 reads FQGNSA. The V gene lost 5 bases and the J gene lost 4 bases, with 20 bases spanning the gap. The CDR3 contains 16 residues. The CDR3 is CASSPGRMGGGETQYF. The CDR3 DNA is TGTGCCAGCAGCCCCGGGCGGATGGGGGGAGGAGAGACCCAGTACTTC.

The chain uses TRBV9 and TRBJ2-5, with TRBD2 identical over 9 bases. Germline V gene data show CDR1 as SGDLS and CDR2 as YYNGEE. This CDR3 comprises 16 residues. Trimming cost V 0 bases and J 1 base; bases outside gene matches: 4. CDR3 in amino acids: CASSVGSGRPQETQYF. For the CDR3, the DNA is TGTGCCAGCAGCGTAGGGAGCGGGAGGCCCCAAGAGACCCAGTACTTC.

In this sample, this clonotype turned up many times. V gene TRBV5-6 combines with J gene TRBJ2-4, with 10 bases that match TRBD2. The CDR3 is 12 residues long. With V trimmed by 2 bases and J by 15 bases, 5 bases remained unmatched. Germline V gives CDR1 SGHDT, CDR2 YYEEEE. This CDR3 is CASSLGLAAMYF. The CDR3 nucleotides are TGTGCCAGCAGCTTAGGACTAGCGGCCATGTACTTC. Filled out from reference TRBV5-6 and TRBJ2-4, the complete variable domain reads DAGVTQSPTHLIKTRGQQVTLRCSPKSGHDTVSWYQQALGQGPQFIFQYYEEEERQRGNFPDRFSGHQFPNYSSELNVNALLLGDSALYLCASSLGLAAMYFGAGTRLSVL.

The chain recombines TRBV7-8 with TRBJ2-7, with TRBD2 identical over 8 bases. With V trimmed by 3 bases and J by 4 bases, 8 bases remained unmatched. Germline V gene data show CDR1 as SGHVS and CDR2 as FQNEAQ. The CDR3 spans 15 residues. CDR3 sequence (DNA): TGTGCCAGCAGCTTTGGTAGCGGGAATAATTACGAGCAGTACTTC. It encodes CASSFGSGNNYEQYF.

This chain's CDR3 is CSARAEVAGANVLTF. CDR3 nucleotides: TGCAGTGCTAGAGCGGAGGTCGCTGGGGCCAACGTCCTGACTTTC. The gene calls are TRBV20-1 and TRBJ2-6; possibly TRBD2 for D (5 bases). Germline loops: CDR1 DFQATT, CDR2 SNEGSKA (reference sequence). V lost 1 base, J lost 2 bases, and 9 bases lay in between. CDR3 length: 15 residues.

The table lists this clonotype with many counts. The chain employs TRBV29-1 and TRBJ2-1; the D call may be TRBD1 or TRBD2 (6 bases each). The V gene lost 6 bases and the J gene lost 9 bases, with 15 bases spanning the gap. Germline CDR1 is SQVTM and CDR2 is ANQGSEA. CDR3 length equals 12 residues. The CDR3 reads CSVTGGGSEQFF. CDR3 DNA: TGCAGCGTCACTGGAGGGGGGAGTGAGCAGTTCTTC.

The rearrangement links TRBV19 to TRBJ2-7, with unresolved D. The germline CDR1 and CDR2 sequences are LNHDA and SQIVND (reference sequence). The V end lost 5 bases, the J end lost 4 bases, and 18 bases lay between the germline ends. CDR3 size: 15 residues. This chain's CDR3 is CASSPGRLELYEQYF. As DNA, the CDR3 is TGTGCCAGTAGTCCCGGCCGGCTAGAGCTTTACGAGCAGTACTTC. Based on the CDR3 plus reference TRBV19 and TRBJ2-7, the full variable domain is DGGITQSPKYLFRKEGQNVTLSCEQNLNHDAMYWYRQDPGQGLRLIYYSQIVNDFQKGDIAEGYSVSREKKESFPLTVTSAQKNPTAFYLCASSPGRLELYEQYFGPGTRLTVT.

This clonotype was recorded many times. Written as DNA, the CDR3 is TGCAGCGTTGGCGGGGGATATCAGCCCCAGCATTTT. This encodes CSVGGGYQPQHF. The chain links TRBV29-1 to TRBJ1-5, with a weak D call TRBD1 (5 bases). From germline, CDR1 is SQVTM and CDR2 ANQGSEA. CDR3 length: 12 amino acids. V was trimmed by 4 bases and J by 5 bases, leaving 9 bases between them.

The table lists this clonotype with many counts. The rearrangement joins TRBV3-1 to TRBJ2-7; perhaps D is TRBD1 or TRBD2 (5 bases each). The CDR3 runs 15 residues. In germline, CDR1 is LGHDT, CDR2 YNNKEL (reference sequence). Trimming took off 1 base at V and 9 bases at J, with 19 bases between the two ends. The CDR3 spells CASSQAGTELRGQYF. CDR3 coding DNA: TGTGCCAGCAGCCAAGCCGGGACGGAATTACGAGGGCAGTACTTC.

This clonotype was recorded many times. The chain has TRBV6-2 or TRBV6-3 and TRBJ2-1; D not resolved. Germline CDR1 is MNHEY and CDR2 is SVGEGT. This CDR3 has 13 amino acids. V gave up 4 bases and J gave up 4 bases, with 8 bases separating them. As DNA, the CDR3 is TGTGCCAGCAGTTCAGACGCGTACAATGAGCAGTTCTTC. It codes for CASSSDAYNEQFF.

This clonotype was counted at least ten times. The chain links TRBV27 to TRBJ2-6; the D gene is possibly TRBD2 (5 bases). The germline V and J ends were trimmed by 5 bases and 4 bases, with 15 bases remaining between them. The CDR3 covers 16 residues. Germline loops: CDR1 MNHEY, CDR2 SMNVEV (reference sequence). This CDR3 reads CASSTPGLAGANVLTF. CDR3 sequence (DNA): TGTGCCAGCAGTACACCGGGGTTAGCGGGGGCCAACGTCCTGACTTTC.

This clonotype has ten or more counts. This chain connects TRBV7-2 to TRBJ2-4; possibly TRBD1 for D (5 bases). Trimming took off 1 base at V and 12 bases at J, with 19 bases between the two ends. This CDR3 spans 15 amino acids. Germline CDR1 and CDR2: SGHTA and FQGNSA. The CDR3 loop is CASSLEVGRTRDQYF. The DNA of the CDR3 is TGTGCCAGCAGCTTAGAAGTTGGACGGACAAGGGATCAGTACTTC. Based on the CDR3 plus reference TRBV7-2 and TRBJ2-4, the full variable domain is GAGVSQSPSNKVTEKGKDVELRCDPISGHTALYWYRQSLGQGLEFLIYFQGNSAPDKSGLPSDRFSAERTGGSVSTLTIQRTQQEDSAVYLCASSLEVGRTRDQYFGAGTRLSVL.

This clonotype appeared a few times. The chain's CDR3 is CASSYRPSPRETYEQYF. The CDR3 DNA is TGTGCCAGCAGTTACCGTCCCTCCCCGCGGGAGACCTACGAGCAGTACTTC. The chain combines TRBV6-2 or TRBV6-3 with TRBJ2-7; 7 nucleotides align to TRBD2. V shed 2 bases, J shed 2 bases, and the junction held 12 bases outside the gene matches. Germline CDR1 and CDR2: MNHEY and SVGEGT. The CDR3 is 17 amino acids.

Ten or more counts support this clonotype. The CDR3 reads CSVHTALQETQYF. DNA of the CDR3: TGCAGCGTTCACACGGCTCTACAAGAGACCCAGTACTTC. The chain is built from TRBV29-1 and TRBJ2-5, with D unresolved. The germline CDR1 and CDR2 sequences are SQVTM and ANQGSEA. The CDR3 runs 13 residues. V dropped 5 bases and J dropped 2 bases, with 12 bases sitting between them. The variable domain in full, completed from reference TRBV29-1 and TRBJ2-5, reads SAVISQKPSRDICQRGTSLTIQCQVDSQVTMMFWYRQQPGQSLTLIATANQGSEATYESGFVIDKFPISRPNLTFSTLTVSNMSPEDSSIYLCSVHTALQETQYFGPGTRLLVL.

This clonotype was observed many times. CDR3 amino acids: CSVEVGWETQYF. In DNA form, the CDR3 reads TGCAGCGTTGAGGTGGGATGGGAGACCCAGTACTTC. The chain joins TRBV29-1 to TRBJ2-5; D is unresolved. V lost 3 bases and J lost 5, with 10 bases in between. Per the germline V gene, CDR1 is SQVTM and CDR2 is ANQGSEA. There are 12 residues in the CDR3.

This clonotype was counted only a few times. This chain joins TRBV5-1 and TRBJ1-1, with unresolved D. Trimming left V 4 bases short and J 2 bases short, with 9 bases between. Germline V gene lookup returns CDR1 SGHRS and CDR2 YFSETQ. This CDR3 spans 13 amino acids. CDR3 DNA: TGCGCCAGCAGCACGATGGGAAACACTGAAGCTTTCTTT. This codes for CASSTMGNTEAFF. Full variable domain (outside the CDR3, taken from reference TRBV5-1 and TRBJ1-1): KAGVTQTPRYLIKTRGQQVTLSCSPISGHRSVSWYQQTPGQGLQFLFEYFSETQRNKGNFPGRFSGRQFSNSRSEMNVSTLELGDSALYLCASSTMGNTEAFFGQGTRLTVV.

This clonotype was detected many times. The chain has TRBV19 and TRBJ1-5, with D unresolved. The CDR3 is 16 residues long. Germline V CDR1 and CDR2: LNHDA, SQIVND (reference sequence). The V and J ends lost 3 bases and 1 base respectively, with 13 bases between them. CDR3: CASSIALQVSNQPQHF. The CDR3 region has the DNA TGTGCCAGTAGTATCGCATTGCAGGTGAGCAATCAGCCCCAGCATTTT.

This clonotype was counted only a few times. The chain carries TRBV30 and TRBJ1-3, with 7 positions matching TRBD1. The V gene end was trimmed by 0 bases and the J gene end by 4 bases; junction bases not matched to a gene: 6. Germline V gives CDR1 GTSNPN, CDR2 SVGIG (reference sequence). The length of the CDR3 is 15 residues. CDR3 region: CAWSVRGTAGNTIYF. CDR3 DNA sequence: TGTGCCTGGAGTGTACGAGGGACAGCCGGAAACACCATATATTTT.

This clonotype was detected only a few times. J is TRBJ1-2 and V is TRBV12-3 or TRBV12-4; the D gene is possibly TRBD1 (6 bases). Trimming pared 5 bases from V and 10 bases from J, leaving 14 bases between. This CDR3 has 12 residues. The CDR3 sequence is CASSRGQTIYTF. For the CDR3, the DNA is TGTGCCAGCAGTCGAGGACAGACGATCTACACCTTC.

This clonotype was counted at least ten times. V and J are TRBV11-2 and TRBJ1-3; unclear D gene. The V gene's germline CDR1 is SGHAT and CDR2 FQNNGV. This CDR3 has 16 amino acids. V was trimmed by 4 bases and J by 0 bases, leaving 13 bases between them. The CDR3 region is CASSSVHRTSGNTIYF. The CDR3 DNA is TGTGCCAGCAGCTCAGTCCACAGAACCTCTGGAAACACCATATATTTT.

This clonotype occurred many times. The chain employs TRBV12-3 or TRBV12-4 and TRBJ2-5, with D perhaps TRBD1 (5 bases). The CDR3 has 13 amino acids. V lost 3 bases, J lost 4 bases, and 9 bases lay in between. The CDR3 loop reads CASSFSRVETQYF. The CDR3, as DNA: TGTGCCAGCAGTTTCTCCAGGGTAGAGACCCAGTACTTC.

This clonotype occurred many times. V and J are TRBV20-1 and TRBJ2-2; D is perhaps TRBD1 (6 bases). Germline V gene lookup returns CDR1 DFQATT and CDR2 SNEGSKA (reference sequence). V lost 3 bases, J lost 6 bases, and 11 bases lay in between. The CDR3 loop spans 13 amino acids. This CDR3 is CSARGHLPGELFF. The DNA of the CDR3 is TGCAGTGCTAGGGGACATCTTCCCGGGGAGCTGTTTTTT.

This clonotype was counted ten times or more. The chain carries TRBV18 and TRBJ1-3, with TRBD1 as a possible D gene (5 bases). Germline CDR1 KGHSH, CDR2 LQKENI. The CDR3 extends over 16 amino acids. V was pared by 3 bases and J by 0 bases, with 12 bases between. DNA of the CDR3: TGTGCCAGCTCACCTGGGCAGGGTGTCTCTGGAAACACCATATATTTT. It codes for CASSPGQGVSGNTIYF.

Note on this clonotype: A much larger clonotype is one base distant, so this may be a read error. This chain links TRBV3-1 with TRBJ2-1; no firm D call. Deletions cut 3 bases from V and 6 bases from J, with 12 bases between. Germline loops: CDR1 LGHDT, CDR2 YNNKEL (reference sequence). CDR3 length equals 14 residues. The CDR3 DNA sequence: TGTGCCAGCAGCCACGGACGCCAACCCAATGAGCAGTTCTTC. Amino acid sequence: CASSHGRQPNEQFF.

Ten or more counts support this clonotype. The gene calls are TRBV20-1 and TRBJ2-3; 7 bases agree with TRBD1. The junction had 8 bases not matched to a gene; V was cut back by 7 bases and J by 4 bases. The CDR3 contains 13 residues. Looked up from germline, CDR1 is DFQATT and CDR2 is SNEGSKA (reference sequence). The CDR3 sequence: CSVSRQGADTQYF. CDR3 DNA sequence: TGCAGTGTTTCCCGGCAGGGGGCAGATACGCAGTATTTT.

This clonotype was counted ten times or more. This chain uses TRBV7-2 with TRBJ2-7; D may correspond to TRBD1 or TRBD2 (5 bases each). The CDR3 is made up of 15 amino acids. Germline loops: CDR1 SGHTA, CDR2 FQGNSA. Between the trimmed V and J ends, which lost 3 bases and 5 bases, there was a span of 17 bases. CDR3 DNA: TGTGCCAGCAGCTTGTCAACCGGGACGTCTCACGAGCAGTACTTC. Translation: CASSLSTGTSHEQYF.